Listed here are 4 T cell receptor beta chains from one sample, sequenced in a study of CD8+CD57+ T cells in acquired aplastic anemia. Profiles of TCR beta VDJ and CDR3 were generated from a genomic DNA template. In TCRdb, the reads were re-called with MiXCR into one record per CDR3 protein. The sample yields hundreds of thousands of distinct CDR3 sequences, around 50% seen once. All patients picked for sequencing had shown, by flow cytometry, an expansion of CD8+CD57+ cells. Material: sorted CD4+, CD8+, or CD8+CD57+ T cells (not recorded which) from PBMCs. These receptors all stem from a human donor with aplastic anemia.

The rearrangement links TRBV18 to TRBJ2-7, with 7 bases identical to TRBD1. Trimming cost V 8 bases and J 9 bases; bases outside gene matches: 7. CDR1 is KGHSH and CDR2 is LQKENI in the germline V gene. The CDR3 consists of 11 residues. CDR3 sequence reads: CASARQGGQYF. For the CDR3, the DNA is TGTGCCAGCGCCCGACAGGGCGGGCAGTACTTC.

This clonotype showed up many times. V gene TRBV15 combines with J gene TRBJ2-1; weak D call: TRBD1 (5 bases). V gave up 1 base and J gave up 7 bases, with 14 bases separating them. This CDR3 has 15 residues. Germline V lookup: CDR1 LNHNV, CDR2 YYDKDF (reference sequence). The CDR3 DNA reads TGTGCCACCAGCAGAGCCCTGGACATCAGAAATGAGCAGTTCTTC. Residues: CATSRALDIRNEQFF. Together with reference TRBV15 and TRBJ2-1, the CDR3 gives the full variable domain: DAMVIQNPRYQVTQFGKPVTLSCSQTLNHNVMYWYQQKSSQAPKLLFHYYDKDFNNEADTPDNFQSRRPNTSFCFLDIRSPGLGDTAMYLCATSRALDIRNEQFFGPGTRLTVL.

The gene calls are TRBV29-1 and TRBJ1-1; D ambiguous. Germline values: CDR1 SQVTM, CDR2 ANQGSEA. This CDR3 has 13 residues. V was trimmed by 3 bases and J by 0 bases, leaving 8 bases between them. The CDR3 nucleotides read TGCAGCGTTGAGGGTCAGATGAACACTGAAGCTTTCTTT. Amino acids: CSVEGQMNTEAFF. Together with reference TRBV29-1 and TRBJ1-1, the CDR3 gives the full variable domain: SAVISQKPSRDICQRGTSLTIQCQVDSQVTMMFWYRQQPGQSLTLIATANQGSEATYESGFVIDKFPISRPNLTFSTLTVSNMSPEDSSIYLCSVEGQMNTEAFFGQGTRLTVV.

CDR3 nucleotides: TGTGCCAGCAGCATTTCGGGGGGGGGTAACGAGCAGTACTTC. It yields the protein CASSISGGGNEQYF. This chain joins TRBV7-9 and TRBJ2-5, with 8 bases that match TRBD2. Judging by the DNA end, TRBJ2-7 fits better; the J call may be wrong. The CDR3 loop spans 14 amino acids. The V gene's germline CDR1 is SEHNR and CDR2 FQNEAQ (reference sequence).